This T cell receptor (beta chain) emerged from a study of blood T cells in healthy people across ages. Germline V gives CDR1 SGHAT, CDR2 FQNNGV. This CDR3 is built from 17 residues. Primed by a sample-barcoded 5' primer and a J-beta primer mix, a second PCR proceeded for about 7 to 12 cycles. Unique molecular identifiers of 12 random nucleotides labeled each cDNA. TCRdb fed the 5' RACE reads into MiXCR, producing one record per CDR3 protein. This table holds 2 million or so distinct CDR3 sequences, roughly 49% found once. This TCR was recovered from a middle-aged woman in good health. The chain carries TRBV11-2 and TRBJ2-4; weak D call: TRBD2 (7 bases). The DNA end favors TRBJ2-7, so the J call may be wrong. Input material: blood. The CDR3 DNA reads as TGTGCCAGCAGCTGGGTTAGGGGGGGACACAACTCCTACGAGCAGTACTTC. It encodes CASSWVRGGHNSYEQYF.